The rows below give T cell receptor beta chains drawn from one sample of a study of blood T cells in healthy people across ages. One entry per CDR3 protein results from TCRdb running MiXCR on the 5' RACE reads. This table has hundreds of thousands of distinct CDR3 sequences, 20% to 25% appearing once. Source material: blood. These TCRs come from a man in his 70s in good health. Both conserved end residues are part of each CDR3. D genes are given only for firm matches. Size is stated for part of the rows, as once, few or many counts, or as a class when the clone is expanded.

v_call: TRBV5-1; j_call: TRBJ2-2; clone_size: -; d_call: TRBD2; cdr3_nt: TGCGCCAGCAGCGCGTCTAGCGGCCCTACCGGGGAGCTGTTTTTT; cdr3_aa: CASSASSGPTGELFF
v_call: TRBV3-1; j_call: TRBJ2-5; clone_size: -; d_call: TRBD1; cdr3_nt: TGTGCCAGCAGCCAGAGAGGGACAGGATCGCAAGAGACCCAGTACTTC; cdr3_aa: CASSQRGTGSQETQYF
v_call: TRBV14; j_call: TRBJ2-5; clone_size: few; d_call: -; cdr3_nt: TGTGCCAGCAGCCAAGAGCGGGGAGCGGAGACCCAGTACTTC; cdr3_aa: CASSQERGAETQYF
v_call: TRBV28; j_call: TRBJ2-7; clone_size: few; d_call: -; cdr3_nt: TGTGCCAGCAGAGCCAGGTACGAGCAGTACTTC; cdr3_aa: CASRARYEQYF
v_call: TRBV12-3/TRBV12-4; j_call: TRBJ2-1; clone_size: -; d_call: -; cdr3_nt: TGTGCCAGCAGCTCACCCCTCCGGGACACCAATGAGCAGTTCTTC; cdr3_aa: CASSSPLRDTNEQFF
v_call: TRBV29-1; j_call: TRBJ2-5; clone_size: many; d_call: -; cdr3_nt: TGCAGCGTTTCCAAAGAGACCCAGTACTTC; cdr3_aa: CSVSKETQYF
v_call: TRBV5-1; j_call: TRBJ2-7; clone_size: few; d_call: -; cdr3_nt: TGCGCCAGCAGCGAAGGTCCGTTAGCGTCCTACGAGCAGTACTTC; cdr3_aa: CASSEGPLASYEQYF
v_call: TRBV9; j_call: TRBJ2-2; clone_size: -; d_call: -; cdr3_nt: TGTGCCAGCAGCTGGGGACCTTCAAACACCGGGGAGCTGTTTTTT; cdr3_aa: CASSWGPSNTGELFF
v_call: TRBV6-2/TRBV6-3; j_call: TRBJ2-5; clone_size: -; d_call: -; cdr3_nt: TGTGCCAGCAGTACAGGGTTTCGAGAGACCCAGTACTTC; cdr3_aa: CASSTGFRETQYF
v_call: TRBV20-1; j_call: TRBJ1-4; clone_size: -; d_call: -; cdr3_nt: TGCAGTGCCCGAGGACCCGGGACACGGACGAACGGTGAAAAACTGTTTTTT; cdr3_aa: CSARGPGTRTNGEKLFF
v_call: TRBV5-1; j_call: TRBJ2-1; clone_size: -; d_call: -; cdr3_nt: TGCGCCAGCAGCTTGGCTGGGTATCCCTACAATGAGCAGTTCTTC; cdr3_aa: CASSLAGYPYNEQFF
v_call: TRBV5-1; j_call: TRBJ1-1; clone_size: -; d_call: -; cdr3_nt: TGCGCCAGCAGCTTGGGGCTGACCGCGAACACTGAAGCTTTCTTT; cdr3_aa: CASSLGLTANTEAFF
v_call: TRBV5-1; j_call: TRBJ1-4; clone_size: many; d_call: TRBD1; cdr3_nt: TGCGCCAGCAGCACCAATCCGGGACAGGGGTTCGGTATCACTAATGAAAAACTGTTTTTT; cdr3_aa: CASSTNPGQGFGITNEKLFF
v_call: TRBV20-1; j_call: TRBJ2-7; clone_size: -; d_call: TRBD1; cdr3_nt: TGCAGTGCTAGAGGGACAGGGGTCTACGAGCAGTACTTC; cdr3_aa: CSARGTGVYEQYF
v_call: TRBV13; j_call: TRBJ2-2; clone_size: once; d_call: TRBD1; cdr3_nt: TGTGCCAACAGCTTAGGATCCGGACAGGACACCGGGGAGCTGTTTTTT; cdr3_aa: CANSLGSGQDTGELFF
v_call: TRBV6-1; j_call: TRBJ2-1; clone_size: -; d_call: TRBD1; cdr3_nt: TGTGCCAGCAGTACGGACAGGGGGCGGCTAGCGGCTTTTAGAAATGAGCAGTTCTTC; cdr3_aa: CASSTDRGRLAAFRNEQFF
v_call: TRBV18; j_call: TRBJ2-7; clone_size: few; d_call: TRBD1; cdr3_nt: TGTGCCAGCTCACCACCGTGGACAGGTTCCTACGAGCAGTACTTC; cdr3_aa: CASSPPWTGSYEQYF
v_call: TRBV20-1; j_call: TRBJ2-7; clone_size: -; d_call: TRBD2; cdr3_nt: TGCAGTGCTAGTTCTAGCGGGAGAGGGGGGGAGCAGTACTTC; cdr3_aa: CSASSSGRGGEQYF
v_call: TRBV20-1; j_call: TRBJ2-5; clone_size: few; d_call: TRBD2; cdr3_nt: TGCAGTGCTAGAGATTCGGGACTAGCGGGAGACCCCTGGGGAGAGACCCAGTACTTC; cdr3_aa: CSARDSGLAGDPWGETQYF
v_call: TRBV9; j_call: TRBJ1-4; clone_size: few; d_call: -; cdr3_nt: TGTGCCAGCAGCGCCGATGGACGGACTAATGAAAAACTGTTTTTT; cdr3_aa: CASSADGRTNEKLFF
v_call: TRBV20-1; j_call: TRBJ1-6; clone_size: -; d_call: TRBD1; cdr3_nt: TGCAGTGCCCCTTTAGGACAGGTTTCACCCCTCCACTTT; cdr3_aa: CSAPLGQVSPLHF
v_call: TRBV6-6; j_call: TRBJ2-7; clone_size: few; d_call: TRBD1; cdr3_nt: TGTGCCAGCAGCCGTCGGGACAGGGGAATCGCCGAGCAGTACTTC; cdr3_aa: CASSRRDRGIAEQYF
v_call: TRBV6-1; j_call: TRBJ2-4; clone_size: -; d_call: TRBD2; cdr3_nt: TGTGCCAGCAGTCGGACTAGCGGGAGGTCAGCCAAAAACATTCAGTACTTC; cdr3_aa: CASSRTSGRSAKNIQYF
v_call: TRBV30; j_call: TRBJ1-2; clone_size: -; d_call: TRBD1; cdr3_nt: TGTGCCTGGAGTGGGACAGGGGGCGTCTATGGCTACACCTTC; cdr3_aa: CAWSGTGGVYGYTF
v_call: TRBV5-1; j_call: TRBJ1-1; clone_size: few; d_call: -; cdr3_nt: TGCGCCAGCAGCTTGGAGGGGGTCGAGGGCACTGAAGCTTTCTTT; cdr3_aa: CASSLEGVEGTEAFF
v_call: TRBV7-9; j_call: TRBJ1-2; clone_size: -; d_call: -; cdr3_nt: TGTGCCAGCAGCTTAGCACGGGCCCTCTATGGCTACACCTTC; cdr3_aa: CASSLARALYGYTF
v_call: TRBV25-1; j_call: TRBJ2-2; clone_size: -; d_call: TRBD1; cdr3_nt: TGTGCCAGCAGTGAAGCAGGGGGCGCGAACACCGGGGAGCTGTTTTTT; cdr3_aa: CASSEAGGANTGELFF
v_call: TRBV29-1; j_call: TRBJ2-3; clone_size: -; d_call: -; cdr3_nt: TGCAGCGTTGAAGAGTTCAGAGACAGGGAGGTAAATTTT; cdr3_aa: CSVEEFRDREVNF
v_call: TRBV20-1; j_call: TRBJ2-3; clone_size: -; d_call: -; cdr3_nt: TGCAGTGCTCGGACTACCGGCGCCGCAGATACGCAGTATTTT; cdr3_aa: CSARTTGAADTQYF
v_call: TRBV27; j_call: TRBJ2-3; clone_size: -; d_call: -; cdr3_nt: TGTGCCAGCAGTCGCCGGGCTACATCTAGCACAGATACGCAGTATTTT; cdr3_aa: CASSRRATSSTDTQYF
v_call: TRBV27; j_call: TRBJ2-3; clone_size: few; d_call: -; cdr3_nt: TGTGCCAGCAGTTCCAAGGGCCAGGTCCTAGCCACAGATACGCAGTATTTT; cdr3_aa: CASSSKGQVLATDTQYF
v_call: TRBV20-1; j_call: TRBJ2-7; clone_size: few; d_call: -; cdr3_nt: TGCAGTGCTAGAGACAGGAGCGCCTACGAGCAGTACTTC; cdr3_aa: CSARDRSAYEQYF
v_call: TRBV29-1; j_call: TRBJ1-1; clone_size: many; d_call: -; cdr3_nt: TGCAGCGTTGCCGGGACACTGAACACTGAAGCTTTCTTT; cdr3_aa: CSVAGTLNTEAFF
v_call: TRBV7-2; j_call: TRBJ2-3; clone_size: -; d_call: -; cdr3_nt: TGTGCCAGCAGCTTAGTGGGTGTAAGCACAGATACGCAGTATTTT; cdr3_aa: CASSLVGVSTDTQYF
v_call: TRBV5-1; j_call: TRBJ2-1; clone_size: -; d_call: -; cdr3_nt: TGCGCCAGCTCCAGGACGGGAGCGTCCCCTGATTACAATGAGCAGTTCTTC; cdr3_aa: CASSRTGASPDYNEQFF
v_call: TRBV20-1; j_call: TRBJ2-3; clone_size: -; d_call: -; cdr3_nt: TGCAGTGCTAGGGGCACAATGCAGGGGGGACCAGATACGCAGTATTTT; cdr3_aa: CSARGTMQGGPDTQYF
v_call: TRBV5-5; j_call: TRBJ2-5; clone_size: -; d_call: TRBD1; cdr3_nt: TGTGCCAGCAGCACACCCGGGACAGGTTACAAAGAGACCCAGTACTTC; cdr3_aa: CASSTPGTGYKETQYF
v_call: TRBV29-1; j_call: TRBJ1-2; clone_size: -; d_call: TRBD1; cdr3_nt: TGCAGCGCCCAATCGACAGGGGGAAACTATGGCTACACCTTC; cdr3_aa: CSAQSTGGNYGYTF
v_call: TRBV7-3; j_call: TRBJ2-1; clone_size: few; d_call: TRBD2; cdr3_nt: TGTGCCAGCAGCCCGGGACTAGCGGGAATGGTTAATGAGCAGTTCTTC; cdr3_aa: CASSPGLAGMVNEQFF
v_call: TRBV6-2/TRBV6-3; j_call: TRBJ2-1; clone_size: few; d_call: TRBD2; cdr3_nt: TGTGCCAGCAGCAAAATGATGACTAGCGAGGCCTACAATGAGCAGTTCTTC; cdr3_aa: CASSKMMTSEAYNEQFF
v_call: TRBV6-6; j_call: TRBJ2-5; clone_size: few; d_call: -; cdr3_nt: TGTGCCAGCAGAATAAAAGAGACCCAGTACTTC; cdr3_aa: CASRIKETQYF
v_call: TRBV7-3; j_call: TRBJ2-5; clone_size: few; d_call: -; cdr3_nt: TGTGCCAGCAGCTCACACCCTTTAGAGACCCAGTACTTC; cdr3_aa: CASSSHPLETQYF
v_call: TRBV5-1; j_call: TRBJ2-1; clone_size: many; d_call: TRBD1; cdr3_nt: TGCGCCAGCAGCTTGGACGGACAGGGGGCCAACAATGAGCAGTTCTTC; cdr3_aa: CASSLDGQGANNEQFF
v_call: TRBV12-3/TRBV12-4; j_call: TRBJ1-4; clone_size: many; d_call: -; cdr3_nt: TGTGCCAGCAGTTTAGCAGGGAATAATGAAAAACTGTTTTTT; cdr3_aa: CASSLAGNNEKLFF
v_call: TRBV6-5; j_call: TRBJ2-2; clone_size: -; d_call: -; cdr3_nt: TGTGCCAGCAGTTACCGAACAGGGTCGGGGGAGCTGTTTTTT; cdr3_aa: CASSYRTGSGELFF
v_call: TRBV7-8; j_call: TRBJ2-3; clone_size: many; d_call: TRBD2; cdr3_nt: TGTGCCAGCAGCTTAGTTAGCGGGAGTCGCGCAGATACGCAGTATTTT; cdr3_aa: CASSLVSGSRADTQYF
v_call: TRBV4-2; j_call: TRBJ2-1; clone_size: many; d_call: -; cdr3_nt: TGTGCCAGCAGCCAAGCGACTAGCTACAATGAGCAGTTCTTC; cdr3_aa: CASSQATSYNEQFF
v_call: TRBV7-3; j_call: TRBJ2-1; clone_size: many; d_call: TRBD2; cdr3_nt: TGTGCCAGCAGCTCAACCGGGACTACATTCAATGAGCAGTTCTTC; cdr3_aa: CASSSTGTTFNEQFF
v_call: TRBV5-1; j_call: TRBJ2-7; clone_size: few; d_call: -; cdr3_nt: TGCGCCAGCAGCTTGGAGGGGACCAAATACGAGCAGTACTTC; cdr3_aa: CASSLEGTKYEQYF
v_call: TRBV25-1; j_call: TRBJ2-1; clone_size: few; d_call: TRBD2; cdr3_nt: TGTGCCAGCAGTGGACGGACTAGCGGGAGGGCCCGTGTATCCTACAATGAGCAGTTCTTC; cdr3_aa: CASSGRTSGRARVSYNEQFF
v_call: TRBV29-1; j_call: TRBJ2-1; clone_size: few; d_call: -; cdr3_nt: TGCAGCGTTGACCGGCTGGTCTACAATGAGCAGTTCTTC; cdr3_aa: CSVDRLVYNEQFF
v_call: TRBV20-1; j_call: TRBJ2-1; clone_size: many; d_call: TRBD2; cdr3_nt: TGCAGTGCTTATAGCGGGAACCGCTCCTACAATGAGCAGTTCTTC; cdr3_aa: CSAYSGNRSYNEQFF
v_call: TRBV11-2; j_call: TRBJ1-4; clone_size: few; d_call: TRBD1; cdr3_nt: TGTGCCAGCAGCCGCGGACAGGGGACAACTAATGAAAAACTGTTTTTT; cdr3_aa: CASSRGQGTTNEKLFF
v_call: TRBV12-3/TRBV12-4; j_call: TRBJ1-1; clone_size: few; d_call: TRBD1; cdr3_nt: TGTGCCAGCAGACAGGGGAGGGTCACTGAAGCTTTCTTT; cdr3_aa: CASRQGRVTEAFF